Here is one T cell receptor beta chain with its context. Assay used: immunoSEQ multiplex PCR; TCRdb lists only in-frame clones, some missing. Of 50,000 or so clones listed, about 85% are singletons. The sample belongs to a study of OX40 agonist ivuxolimab in advanced cancers. The germline V gene has CDR1 SQVTM and CDR2 ANQGSEA. J lost 5 bases, V lost 3 bases, and 0 bases had no gene match. This CDR3 comprises 12 residues. Sample: CD4+ or CD8+ T cells sorted from blood, taken in a trial of the OX40 agonist ivuxolimab. V is TRBV29-1 and J is TRBJ2-2; 7 positions match TRBD1. This TCR derives from an adult with an advanced solid tumor such as melanoma, head and neck, liver or kidney cancer. The CDR3 spells CSVETGTGELFF. In DNA form, the CDR3 reads TGCAGCGTTGAGACAGGGACCGGGGAGCTGTTTTTT.